The 27 T cell receptor beta chains given below trace back to one sample, sequenced in a study of blood T cell repertoires in COVID-19. Here immunoSEQ multiplex PCR was the method, and the copy in TCRdb shows in-frame clones only, minus some. The sample lists more than 65,000 clones; roughly 82% were seen once. Sequenced: peripheral blood. These receptors were collected from a woman of 80 years or more with acute or convalescent COVID-19.

This chain joins TRBV6-5 and TRBJ1-1; a possible D gene is TRBD1 (5 bases). In germline, CDR1 is MNHEY, CDR2 SVGAGI. Trimming shortened V by 2 bases and J by 3 bases, and 10 bases separated the two germline ends. The CDR3 totals 14 residues. CDR3 amino acids: CASSYAQGYTEAFF. CDR3 DNA sequence: TGTGCCAGCAGTTACGCTCAGGGATACACTGAAGCTTTCTTT.

The V gene is TRBV13, the J gene TRBJ2-3; 11 bases fit TRBD2. CDR3 length equals 15 residues. V lost 6 bases, J lost 6 bases, and 8 bases stayed unmatched. From germline, CDR1 is PRHDT and CDR2 FYEKMQ (reference sequence). The CDR3 bases are TGTGCCAGCAGACCACTAGCGGGAGTAACCGATACGCAGTATTTT. Its translation is CASRPLAGVTDTQYF.

This clone was observed a single time. In this CDR3 the conserved last residue, phenylalanine or tryptophan, is missing, so a read error is likely. The DNA is omitted, as the CDR3 cannot be located on it reliably, and the CDR3 follows TCRdb's listing. J is TRBJ1-4 and V is TRBV6-4. The CDR3 contains 9 residues when both ends are counted. CDR1 is MRHNA and CDR2 is SNTAGT in the germline V gene. The CDR3 region is CASSEGGGA.

V gene TRBV4-1 combines with J gene TRBJ2-7; the match to TRBD1 covers 10 bases. V lost 0 bases, J lost 7 bases, and 3 bases stayed unmatched. The CDR3 has 14 residues. Germline-derived CDR1 and CDR2 are MGHRA and YSYEKL. The CDR3 loop is CASSQDDRGREQYF. The CDR3 DNA reads as TGCGCCAGCAGCCAAGATGACAGGGGGCGAGAGCAGTACTTC.

The chain is built from TRBV28 and TRBJ2-5, with 10 bases aligning to TRBD2. Per the germline V gene, CDR1 is MDHEN and CDR2 is SYDVKM. V lost 4 bases and J lost 5; bases outside the gene matches: 10. There are 16 residues in the CDR3. The CDR3 is CASSSKREGRWETQYF. The CDR3 coding sequence is TGTGCCAGCAGTTCCAAGCGGGAGGGCCGGTGGGAGACCCAGTACTTC.

In this sample, this clone turned up once. CDR3 sequence reads: CASSFWTSPTGELFF. The CDR3 nucleotides read TGTGCCAGCAGTTTCTGGACTAGCCCCACCGGGGAGCTGTTTTTT. The J gene is TRBJ2-2, the V gene TRBV27; 8 bases are a match to TRBD2. Germline CDR1 reads MNHEY; CDR2 reads SMNVEV (reference sequence). With V trimmed by 3 bases and J by 4 bases, 4 bases remained unmatched. CDR3 length: 15 amino acids.

The chain carries TRBV30 and TRBJ2-5; TRBD1 might be the D (6 bases). Germline CDR1 is GTSNPN and CDR2 is SVGIG (reference sequence). Between the trimmed V and J ends, which lost 4 bases and 2 bases, there was a span of 11 bases. This CDR3 spans 13 amino acids. CDR3 region: CAWKVQGQETQYF. In DNA form, the CDR3 reads TGTGCCTGGAAGGTACAGGGTCAAGAGACCCAGTACTTC.

The chain recombines TRBV15 with TRBJ1-4, with 8 bases fitting TRBD1. The ends lost 2 bases at V and 8 bases at J; junction bases unmatched: 7. CDR1 is LNHNV and CDR2 is YYDKDF in the germline V gene (reference sequence). This CDR3 region has 15 residues. The chain's CDR3 is CATSRMGQEGEKLFF. In nucleotides, the CDR3 is TGTGCCACCAGCAGAATGGGACAGGAGGGAGAAAAACTGTTTTTT.

This clone appeared a single time. This chain connects TRBV19 to TRBJ1-5, with a possible D match to TRBD1 (6 bases). The CDR3 is made up of 15 amino acids. V lost 6 bases, J lost 4 bases, and 16 bases lay in between. Germline V gene lookup returns CDR1 LNHDA and CDR2 SQIVND (reference sequence). The CDR3: CASSPTTGWNQPQHF. For the CDR3, the DNA is TGTGCCAGTAGCCCGACAACAGGGTGGAATCAGCCCCAGCATTTT.

The CDR3 coding sequence is TGTGCCAGCAGCCAAGACCAGGGATCCGGAAACACCATATATTTT. Protein product: CASSQDQGSGNTIYF. The rearrangement links TRBV3-1 (or the pseudogene TRBV3-2) to TRBJ1-3; maybe TRBD1 (5 bases). The CDR3 totals 15 residues. In germline, CDR1 is LGHDT, CDR2 YNNKEL (reference sequence). V shed 0 bases and J shed 4 bases, with 10 bases lying between them.

The chain links TRBV5-1 to TRBJ2-3, with TRBD1 matching 9 bases. The CDR3 extends over 12 amino acids. Per germline, CDR1 SGHRS and CDR2 YFSETQ. The ends lost 1 base at V and 13 bases at J; junction bases unmatched: 4. CDR3 DNA sequence: TGCGCCAGCAGCTTGTGGGGGGACAGGGAGTATTTT. Encoded protein: CASSLWGDREYF.

The chain combines TRBV7-3 with TRBJ2-3; D is possibly TRBD1 (5 bases). In germline, CDR1 is SGHTA, CDR2 FQGTGA. The CDR3 covers 17 residues. With 1 base removed from V and 0 bases from J, the gap between germline ends came to 14 bases. The DNA of the CDR3 is TGTGCCAGCAGCTTAATCCCCAGGGTTTCGAGCACAGATACGCAGTATTTT. Translating gives CASSLIPRVSSTDTQYF.

The rearrangement links TRBV19 to TRBJ2-3, with D perhaps TRBD2 (6 bases). The germline V gene has CDR1 LNHDA and CDR2 SQIVND (reference sequence). The CDR3 length is 15 residues. Trimming removed 5 bases at V and 0 bases at J, with 12 bases between. CDR3 protein: CASSLLAASTDTQYF. CDR3 DNA sequence: TGTGCCAGTAGTCTACTAGCAGCTAGCACAGATACGCAGTATTTT.

The chain combines TRBV21-1 with TRBJ2-7; the table's D gene call, TRBD2, was not cross checked with the DNA. TRBV21-1 is a pseudogene segment. The CDR3 has 16 residues. CDR3 loop: CASSSLGTSGVGEQYF. The CDR3 DNA follows: TGTGCCAGCAGCTCCCTCGGGACTAGCGGGGTGGGGGAGCAGTACTTC.

The V and J genes are TRBV7-9 and TRBJ2-5, with D perhaps TRBD1 (5 bases). V lost 5 bases to trimming and J lost 2 bases, with 15 bases between them. Germline CDR1 and CDR2: SEHNR and FQNEAQ (reference sequence). The length of the CDR3 is 15 residues. The CDR3 nucleotides read TGTGCCAGCAGCCCTGACTTGACAGCGCAAGAGACCCAGTACTTC. Encoded protein: CASSPDLTAQETQYF.

The chain combines TRBV28 with TRBJ2-2, with 9 bases aligning to TRBD2. In germline, CDR1 is MDHEN, CDR2 SYDVKM. CDR3 size: 15 residues. After removal of 7 bases from V and 0 bases from J, the junction contained 3 bases not matched to a gene. CDR3: CASKRGDANTGELFF. CDR3 nucleotides: TGTGCCAGCAAGCGGGGGGATGCGAACACCGGGGAGCTGTTTTTT.

V gene TRBV10-1 combines with J gene TRBJ2-5, with D tentatively TRBD1 (5 bases). The CDR3 contains 15 residues. Germline V gene sequence: CDR1 WNHNN, CDR2 SYGVQD (reference sequence). V lost 7 bases, J lost 7 bases, and 22 bases lay in between. Written as DNA, the CDR3 is TGCGCCAGCATTTCCAAGGGGCCCCCCCCGGGGACCCAGTACTTC. Its protein is CASISKGPPPGTQYF.

The V gene is TRBV4-2, the J gene TRBJ1-6; TRBD1 matches 8 bases. The CDR3 is 19 residues long. V was pared by 0 bases and J by 0 bases, with 7 bases of the junction left unmatched. CDR1 is LGHNA and CDR2 is YNFKEQ in the germline V gene. CDR3 sequence (DNA): TGTGCCAGCAGCCAAGAATTAATAGGACAGGGCTCCTATAATTCACCCCTCCACTTT. It is translated as CASSQELIGQGSYNSPLHF.

This clone was seen once. The chain recombines TRBV5-1 with TRBJ1-4, with a possible D match to TRBD1 (5 bases). Germline CDR1 is SGHRS and CDR2 is YFSETQ. CDR3 length: 16 amino acids. V gave up 0 bases and J gave up 4 bases, with 13 bases separating them. Here the CDR3 DNA reads TGCGCCAGCAGCTTGGCCGGGGGGTATAATAATGAAAAACTGTTTTTT. Translating it yields CASSLAGGYNNEKLFF.

The gene calls are TRBV19 and TRBJ2-1, with 10 bases aligning to TRBD2. Germline-derived CDR1 and CDR2 are LNHDA and SQIVND (reference sequence). With 2 bases clipped from V and 7 bases from J, the junction kept 11 bases outside the gene matches. The CDR3 extends over 17 amino acids. CDR3 region: CASSITPQREGRNEQFF. DNA for the CDR3: TGTGCCAGTAGTATAACCCCACAGCGGGAGGGCCGGAATGAGCAGTTCTTC.

The chain recombines TRBV5-1 with TRBJ2-7, with TRBD2 matching over 7 bases. The CDR3 contains 20 residues. Per germline, CDR1 SGHRS and CDR2 YFSETQ. With V trimmed by 3 bases and J by 6 bases, 27 bases remained unmatched. This chain's CDR3 is CASSSGRRLSGGFWGFEQYF. CDR3 DNA: TGCGCCAGCAGCTCCGGCCGACGACTCTCGGGAGGATTCTGGGGCTTCGAGCAGTACTTC.

This clone has a handful of counts. V and J are TRBV2 and TRBJ1-1; 9 nucleotides agree with TRBD1. Germline V gene sequence: CDR1 SNHLY, CDR2 FYNNEI. V was clipped by 7 bases and J by 12 bases; unmatched bases: 6. The CDR3 runs to 11 residues. The CDR3 DNA reads TGTGCCAGCAACAGGGGGCCCTGGTCTTTCTTT. It yields the protein CASNRGPWSFF.

To note about this clone: A read error may explain this, as a much larger clone is one base away. The genes are TRBV9 and TRBJ2-7; 7 positions agree with TRBD2. This CDR3 region has 14 residues. Germline V gene data show CDR1 as SGDLS and CDR2 as YYNGEE. V lost 3 bases, J lost 0 bases, and 3 bases stayed unmatched. DNA of the CDR3: TGTGCCAGCAGCGGGGGGGGGAGCTCCTACGAGCAGTACTTC. Translation: CASSGGGSSYEQYF.

The chain is built from TRBV9 and TRBJ1-2; D not certain. This CDR3 comprises 12 residues. With 0 bases removed from V and 8 bases from J, the gap between germline ends came to 8 bases. CDR1 and CDR2 from the germline V gene are SGDLS and YYNGEE. DNA for the CDR3: TGTGCCAGCAGCGTAGCGGGTCCAGGCTACACCTTC. The encoded protein is CASSVAGPGYTF.

This clone was seen only once. The gene calls are TRBV18 and TRBJ2-1; TRBD2 matches at 12 bases. Per the germline V gene, CDR1 is KGHSH and CDR2 is LQKENI. Losses at the gene ends were 4 bases for V and 5 bases for J; bases not matched to a gene: 6. This CDR3 contains 16 residues. CDR3 DNA sequence: TGTGCCAGCTCACTTGGGTCTAGCGGGAGGGACAATGAGCAGTTCTTC. Its translation: CASSLGSSGRDNEQFF.

V is TRBV5-1 and J is TRBJ1-6, with 7 bases lining up with TRBD1. The CDR3 is 15 amino acids. Germline CDR1 SGHRS, CDR2 YFSETQ. Germline trimming cut 3 bases from V and 7 bases from J; bases unmatched to any gene: 7. The CDR3 loop is CASSSNTGANSPLHF. In DNA form, the CDR3 reads TGCGCCAGCAGCTCGAATACAGGGGCGAATTCACCCCTCCACTTT. Combining the CDR3 with reference TRBV5-1 and TRBJ1-6 gives the whole variable domain KAGVTQTPRYLIKTRGQQVTLSCSPISGHRSVSWYQQTPGQGLQFLFEYFSETQRNKGNFPGRFSGRQFSNSRSEMNVSTLELGDSALYLCASSSNTGANSPLHFGNGTRLTVT.

The chain combines TRBV6-2 or TRBV6-3 with TRBJ1-1; D call uncertain. In germline, CDR1 is MNHEY, CDR2 SVGEGT. V was cut by 2 bases and J by 0 bases, with 13 bases left in between. This CDR3 is 16 amino acids long. Here the CDR3 reads CASSYGPGKVNTEAFF. The CDR3 region has the DNA TGTGCCAGCAGTTACGGGCCGGGGAAGGTGAACACTGAAGCTTTCTTT.